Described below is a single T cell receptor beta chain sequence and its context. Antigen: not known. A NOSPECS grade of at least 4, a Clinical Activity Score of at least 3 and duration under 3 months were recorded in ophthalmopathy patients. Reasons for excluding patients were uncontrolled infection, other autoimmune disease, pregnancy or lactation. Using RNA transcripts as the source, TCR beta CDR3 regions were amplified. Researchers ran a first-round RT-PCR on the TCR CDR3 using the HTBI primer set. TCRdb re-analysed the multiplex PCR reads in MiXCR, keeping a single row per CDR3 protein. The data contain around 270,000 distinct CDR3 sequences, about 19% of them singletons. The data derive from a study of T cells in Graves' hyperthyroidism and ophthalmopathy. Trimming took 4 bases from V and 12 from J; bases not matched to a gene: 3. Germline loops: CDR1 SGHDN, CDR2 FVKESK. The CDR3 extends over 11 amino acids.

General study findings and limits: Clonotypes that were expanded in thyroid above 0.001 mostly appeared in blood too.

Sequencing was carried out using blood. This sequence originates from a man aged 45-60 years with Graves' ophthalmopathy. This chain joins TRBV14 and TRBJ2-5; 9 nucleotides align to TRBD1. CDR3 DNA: TGTGCCAGCAGCCCAGGACAGGGGAAGTACTTC. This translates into CASSPGQGKYF. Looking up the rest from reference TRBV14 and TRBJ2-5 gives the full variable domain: EAGVTQFPSHSVIEKGQTVTLRCDPISGHDNLYWYRRVMGKEIKFLLHFVKESKQDESGMPNNRFLAERTGGTYSTLKVQPAELEDSGVYFCASSPGQGKYFGPGTRLLVL.